These T cell receptor beta chains were read from a single sample in a study of shared clonotypes between healthy human individuals. The assay was immunoSEQ multiplex PCR, and TCRdb's table has in-frame clones only and misses some. Here the sample spans some 2 million clones, approximately 94% being singletons. The sequenced material came from naive CD8+ T cells sorted from blood. The receptors were gathered from a man in his late teens or twenties in good health. CDR3s include the opening cysteine and the closing phenylalanine or tryptophan. A D gene is named only where the DNA matches it firmly.

v_call: TRBV7-3; d_call: TRBD2; j_call: TRBJ2-5; cdr3_nt: TGTGCCAGCAGCCCCGGGGGGGGCGTCCAAGAGACCCAGTACTTC; cdr3_aa: CASSPGGGVQETQYF
v_call: TRBV4-1; d_call: -; j_call: TRBJ2-5; cdr3_nt: TGCGCCAGCAGCCAAGAGATGGCGGAGGGCCTAGAGACCCAGTACTTC; cdr3_aa: CASSQEMAEGLETQYF
v_call: TRBV13; d_call: -; j_call: TRBJ2-7; cdr3_nt: TGTGCCAGCAGCTTAGAGGGAGTTAACTCCTACGAGCAGTACTTC; cdr3_aa: CASSLEGVNSYEQYF
v_call: TRBV5-1; d_call: -; j_call: TRBJ1-1; cdr3_nt: TGCGCCAGCAGCGCCCCGGCGGGGGGCGGCACTGAAGCTTTCTTT; cdr3_aa: CASSAPAGGGTEAFF
v_call: TRBV5-4; d_call: -; j_call: TRBJ2-7; cdr3_nt: TGTGCCAGCAGCGCCAACTCCTACGAGCAGTACTTC; cdr3_aa: CASSANSYEQYF
v_call: TRBV29-1; d_call: TRBD1; j_call: TRBJ2-1; cdr3_nt: TGCAGCGTTGTCGGACAGGGACACTACAATGAGCAGTTCTTC; cdr3_aa: CSVVGQGHYNEQFF
v_call: TRBV28; d_call: -; j_call: TRBJ2-7; cdr3_nt: TGTGCCAGCAGTTTTCAGGGTTACTCCTACGAGCAGTACTTC; cdr3_aa: CASSFQGYSYEQYF
v_call: TRBV7-6; d_call: -; j_call: TRBJ2-5; cdr3_nt: TGTGCCAGCAGCTACGCGGAGACCCAGTACTTC; cdr3_aa: CASSYAETQYF
v_call: TRBV7-9; d_call: -; j_call: TRBJ2-5; cdr3_nt: TGTGCCAGCAGTTCCGCATCGTGGCCCCAAGAGACCCAGTACTTC; cdr3_aa: CASSSASWPQETQYF
v_call: TRBV28; d_call: -; j_call: TRBJ1-5; cdr3_nt: TGTGCCAGCAGCCATCCCCAGCATTTT; cdr3_aa: CASSHPQHF
v_call: TRBV9; d_call: -; j_call: TRBJ2-1; cdr3_nt: TGTGCCAGCAGCGTAGAAACCTACAATGAGCAGTTCTTC; cdr3_aa: CASSVETYNEQFF
v_call: TRBV2; d_call: -; j_call: TRBJ2-7; cdr3_nt: TGTGCCAGCAGTTGGAGCCAGGAGGGACCGTACGAGCAGTACTTC; cdr3_aa: CASSWSQEGPYEQYF